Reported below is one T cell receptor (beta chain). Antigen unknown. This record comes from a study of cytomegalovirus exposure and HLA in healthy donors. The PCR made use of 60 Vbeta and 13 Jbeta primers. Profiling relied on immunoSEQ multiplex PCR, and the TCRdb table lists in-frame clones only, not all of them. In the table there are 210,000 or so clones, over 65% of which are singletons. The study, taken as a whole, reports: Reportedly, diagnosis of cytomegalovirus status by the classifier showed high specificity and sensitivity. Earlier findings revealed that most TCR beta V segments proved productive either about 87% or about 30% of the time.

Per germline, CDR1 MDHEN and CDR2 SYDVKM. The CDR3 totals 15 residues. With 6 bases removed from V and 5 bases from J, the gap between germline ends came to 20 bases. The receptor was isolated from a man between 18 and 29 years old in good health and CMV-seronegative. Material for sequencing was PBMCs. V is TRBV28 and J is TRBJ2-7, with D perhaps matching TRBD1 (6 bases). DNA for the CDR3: TGTGCCAGCAGCTTCAACCCTGTACAGGGAAACGAGCAGTACTTC. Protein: CASSFNPVQGNEQYF.